This T cell receptor (beta chain) was recorded in a study of T cells in Graves' hyperthyroidism and ophthalmopathy. Overall study results and limits: With a median lead of about six months before onset, the model predicted ophthalmopathy. Blood also held most thyroid clonotypes expanded beyond 0.001. Ophthalmopathy stood apart from stable hyperthyroidism in a 13 V-J model.

This clonotype was observed a handful of times. Its target is unknown. Investigators excluded patients with uncontrolled infection, other autoimmune disease, pregnancy or lactation. V lost 6 bases to trimming and J lost 1 base; unmatched junction nucleotides: 6. The CDR3 extends over 14 amino acids. The V gene's germline CDR1 is SGHVS and CDR2 FQNEAQ. TCR beta CDR3 region amplification was performed from RNA transcripts. HTBI primers were used for first-round RT-PCR of the TCR CDR3. TCRdb independently ran MiXCR on the multiplex PCR reads; one entry per CDR3 protein. This table holds 550,000 to 600,000 distinct CDR3 sequences, 46% found once.

The TCR originated in an adult woman with Graves' disease, either hyperthyroidism or ophthalmopathy (not recorded which). The J gene is TRBJ2-7, the V gene TRBV7-8, with 7 bases matching TRBD1. Source material: peripheral blood or thyroid tissue (not recorded which). As DNA, the CDR3 is TGTGCCAGCAGGGCCGGGACAGAGTCCTACGAGCAGTACTTC. This gives the protein CASRAGTESYEQYF. Based on the CDR3 plus reference TRBV7-8 and TRBJ2-7, the full variable domain is GAGVSQSPRYKVAKRGQDVALRCDPISGHVSLFWYQQALGQGPEFLTYFQNEAQLDKSGLPSDRFFAERPEGSVSTLKIQRTQQEDSAVYLCASRAGTESYEQYFGPGTRLTVT.